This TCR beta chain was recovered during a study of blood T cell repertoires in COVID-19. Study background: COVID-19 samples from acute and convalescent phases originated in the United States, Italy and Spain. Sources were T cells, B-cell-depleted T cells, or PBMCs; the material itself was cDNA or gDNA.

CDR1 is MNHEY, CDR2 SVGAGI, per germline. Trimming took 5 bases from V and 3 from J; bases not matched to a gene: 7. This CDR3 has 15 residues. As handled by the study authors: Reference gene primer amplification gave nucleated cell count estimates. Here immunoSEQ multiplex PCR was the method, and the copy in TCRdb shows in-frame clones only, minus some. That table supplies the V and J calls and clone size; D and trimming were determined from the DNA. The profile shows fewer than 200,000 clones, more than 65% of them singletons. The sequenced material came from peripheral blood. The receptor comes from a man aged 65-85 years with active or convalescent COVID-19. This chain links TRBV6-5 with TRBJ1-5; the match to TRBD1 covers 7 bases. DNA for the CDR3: TGTGCCAGCAGTAAGACAGGGTTGGTCAATCAGCCCCAGCATTTT. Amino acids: CASSKTGLVNQPQHF.